The 13 T cell receptor beta chains given below trace back to one sample, sequenced in a study of cytomegalovirus exposure and HLA in healthy donors (dated by TCRdb to the late 2010s). Receptors were amplified or captured by the immunoSEQ multiplex PCR assay. Not all clones reach the TCRdb copy of this immuneACCESS table, which keeps in-frame sequences only. Checked studies attribute under half of the gap to unresolved V genes and leave the rest unexplained. The sample table contains under 200,000 clones; only one count was recorded for more than 80% of them. The top ten hold roughly 7% of the sample. Sample: PBMCs. All receptors come from a man younger than 30 in good health and CMV-seropositive.

The chain couples TRBV29-1 to TRBJ2-1, with 9 bases matching TRBD2. V shed 6 bases and J 3 bases; nucleotides not matched to a gene: 6. Germline loops: CDR1 SQVTM, CDR2 ANQGSEA. The CDR3 covers 14 residues. CDR3 amino acids: CSVAISGSYNEQFF. As DNA, the CDR3 is TGCAGCGTGGCGATTAGCGGGAGCTACAATGAGCAGTTCTTC.

This chain links TRBV11-2 with TRBJ2-7; 8 bases agree with TRBD2. The germline V gene encodes CDR1 SGHAT and CDR2 FQNNGV. This CDR3 has 16 amino acids. Trimming at V came to 6 bases and at J to 3 bases, leaving 13 bases not matched to a gene. The CDR3 region is CASRYRGGWEDYEQYF. The CDR3 DNA reads as TGTGCCAGCAGGTACCGGGGGGGCTGGGAGGACTACGAGCAGTACTTC.

This clone came up many times. The chain recombines TRBV27 with TRBJ1-3, with D perhaps matching TRBD1 (5 bases). The CDR3 covers 17 residues. Germline-derived CDR1 and CDR2 are MNHEY and SMNVEV (reference sequence). Trimming removed 6 bases from V and 0 bases from J, with 18 bases in between. Written as DNA, the CDR3 is TGTGCCAGCAGGGGAGGGGCAGGAGGCCTCTCTGGAAACACCATATATTTT. Protein product: CASRGGAGGLSGNTIYF.

The rearrangement joins TRBV19 to TRBJ2-2; the match to TRBD2 covers 8 bases. Looked up from germline, CDR1 is LNHDA and CDR2 is SQIVND (reference sequence). With 6 bases clipped from V and 5 bases from J, the junction kept 8 bases outside the gene matches. The CDR3 consists of 15 residues. The CDR3 sequence: CASRPPGLETGELFF. In DNA form, the CDR3 reads TGTGCCAGTAGACCGCCGGGACTAGAGACCGGGGAGCTGTTTTTT. Full variable domain (remainder filled in from reference TRBV19 and TRBJ2-2): DGGITQSPKYLFRKEGQNVTLSCEQNLNHDAMYWYRQDPGQGLRLIYYSQIVNDFQKGDIAEGYSVSREKKESFPLTVTSAQKNPTAFYLCASRPPGLETGELFFGEGSRLTVL.

This clone occurred a few times. The chain combines TRBV4-3 with TRBJ2-2, with 12 bases aligning to TRBD2. Germline V gives CDR1 LGHNA, CDR2 YSLEER. The CDR3 extends over 19 amino acids. V was clipped by 0 bases and J by 0 bases; unmatched bases: 5. For the CDR3, the DNA is TGCGCCAGCAGCCAAGAGGGGACTAGCGGGCCATCGAACACCGGGGAGCTGTTTTTT. Protein sequence: CASSQEGTSGPSNTGELFF.

This sequence joins TRBV25-1 and TRBJ2-3; tentatively, D is TRBD1 (6 bases). CDR3 length equals 16 residues. V lost 3 bases to trimming and J lost 5 bases, with 18 bases between them. The germline gives CDR1 MGHDK, CDR2 SYGVNS. CDR3 DNA sequence: TGTGCCAGCAGTGACCCAAGACAGGCAGGGGTAGATACGCAGTATTTT. Its protein is CASSDPRQAGVDTQYF.

The J gene is TRBJ2-7, the V gene TRBV9; 7 nucleotides match TRBD1. This CDR3 has 14 residues. Germline loops: CDR1 SGDLS, CDR2 YYNGEE. Germline trimming cut 3 bases from V and 2 bases from J; bases unmatched to any gene: 5. CDR3 residues: CASSGRTGPYEQYF. The CDR3 nucleotides read TGTGCCAGCAGCGGACGGACAGGACCCTACGAGCAGTACTTC.

The chain combines TRBV29-1 with TRBJ2-1; D is unclear. V lost 1 base to trimming and J lost 6 bases, with 19 bases between them. CDR3 size: 16 residues. CDR1 is SQVTM and CDR2 is ANQGSEA in the germline V gene. CDR3 coding DNA: TGCAGCGTTGAAGGAGGTATTGGCGGTCGCGGCAATGAGCAGTTCTTC. Residues: CSVEGGIGGRGNEQFF.

The chain couples TRBV5-8 to TRBJ2-4, with D perhaps TRBD1 (6 bases). Germline lookup yields CDR1 SGHTS and CDR2 YDEGEE. CDR3 length equals 13 residues. The ends were cut back, 5 bases at V and 6 bases at J, with 12 bases in the middle. The CDR3 loop is CASRQGYGNIQYF. The CDR3 DNA sequence: TGTGCCAGCAGACAGGGTTATGGAAACATTCAGTACTTC.

This clone came up once. CDR3 protein: CASSSQGATGNEQFF. The CDR3 DNA is TGTGCCAGCAGTTCACAGGGGGCAACAGGAAATGAGCAGTTCTTC. This sequence joins TRBV28 and TRBJ2-1; 9 positions match TRBD1. V shed 4 bases and J 7 bases; nucleotides not matched to a gene: 8. In germline, CDR1 is MDHEN, CDR2 SYDVKM. The CDR3 is 15 amino acids. The variable domain in full, completed from reference TRBV28 and TRBJ2-1, reads DVKVTQSSRYLVKRTGEKVFLECVQDMDHENMFWYRQDPGLGLRLIYFSYDVKMKEKGDIPEGYSVSREKKERFSLILESASTNQTSMYLCASSSQGATGNEQFFGPGTRLTVL.

The chain has TRBV7-8 and TRBJ2-4; TRBD1 is a possible D gene (6 bases). CDR1 SGHVS and CDR2 FQNEAQ come from the germline V gene. With 5 bases removed from V and 8 bases from J, the gap between germline ends came to 16 bases. This CDR3 contains 14 residues. The CDR3 loop is CASSQMTGYDIQYF. CDR3 nucleotide sequence: TGTGCCAGCAGCCAGATGACAGGATATGACATTCAGTACTTC. The full variable domain, with the rest looked up from reference TRBV7-8 and TRBJ2-4, is GAGVSQSPRYKVAKRGQDVALRCDPISGHVSLFWYQQALGQGPEFLTYFQNEAQLDKSGLPSDRFFAERPEGSVSTLKIQRTQQEDSAVYLCASSQMTGYDIQYFGAGTRLSVL.

This chain connects TRBV30 to TRBJ2-1; the match to TRBD2 covers 7 bases. V lost 0 bases and J lost 3; bases outside the gene matches: 8. The CDR3 extends over 16 amino acids. CDR1 is GTSNPN, CDR2 SVGIG, per germline (reference sequence). CDR3 in amino acids: CAWSVGGAGYYNEQFF. CDR3 nucleotides: TGTGCCTGGAGTGTAGGTGGAGCGGGATACTACAATGAGCAGTTCTTC.

V and J are TRBV28 and TRBJ1-4, with D possibly matching TRBD1 (5 bases). The CDR3 loop spans 15 amino acids. V dropped 5 bases and J dropped 8 bases, with 18 bases sitting between them. Germline CDR1 is MDHEN and CDR2 is SYDVKM. CDR3 residues: CASSDSSGGKEKLFF. The CDR3 DNA reads as TGTGCCAGCAGTGACTCCTCCGGGGGAAAAGAAAAACTGTTTTTT.